Below, 12 T cell receptor beta chains from the same sample are listed, as sequenced in a study of blood T cell repertoires in COVID-19. Repertoires were generated with immunoSEQ multiplex PCR, while TCRdb's copy carries only in-frame clones and drops some. The sample has hundreds of thousands of clones, about 87% seen once. Sequencing used PBMCs or T cells enriched from blood (not recorded which). All receptors derive from a woman between 50 and 59 years old who had recovered from COVID-19.

The rearrangement uses TRBV11-1 and TRBJ2-7; D possibly corresponds to TRBD1 (6 bases). The V end was cut by 5 bases, the J end by 1 base, with 15 bases between. This CDR3 is built from 15 residues. The germline V gene has CDR1 SGHAT and CDR2 FQDESV (reference sequence). CDR3 in DNA: TGTGCCAGCAGCCCGACGGACGACAGGTCCTACGAGCAGTACTTC. Its translation: CASSPTDDRSYEQYF.

This clone was counted once. The rearrangement uses TRBV13 and TRBJ2-1; 11 positions match TRBD2. The CDR3 totals 17 residues. In germline, CDR1 is PRHDT, CDR2 FYEKMQ (reference sequence). Trimming cost V 5 bases and J 0 bases; bases outside gene matches: 6. The chain's CDR3 is CASSVTSGANSYNEQFF. The DNA of the CDR3 is TGTGCCAGCAGCGTGACTAGCGGGGCAAACTCCTACAATGAGCAGTTCTTC.

This clone was counted a single time. CDR3 sequence (DNA): TGCGCCAGCCGGGTCAACGCAGATACGCAGTATTTT. This gives the protein CASRVNADTQYF. J is TRBJ2-3 and V is TRBV5-1; D not resolved. V was clipped by 7 bases and J by 4 bases, with 10 bases between them. The CDR3 extends over 12 amino acids. The germline gives CDR1 SGHRS, CDR2 YFSETQ.

The chain joins TRBV19 to TRBJ1-5; D not certain. This CDR3 region has 14 residues. Germline CDR1 is LNHDA and CDR2 is SQIVND (reference sequence). V lost 2 bases and J lost 4, with 9 bases in between. CDR3 sequence (DNA): TGTGCCAGTAGTATAATGAGCCTGAATCAGCCCCAGCATTTT. Translated, it gives CASSIMSLNQPQHF.

The chain carries TRBV19 and TRBJ1-2; D gene unclear. The CDR3 has 16 residues. V lost 0 bases to trimming and J lost 8 bases, with 19 bases between them. Germline loops: CDR1 LNHDA, CDR2 SQIVND (reference sequence). CDR3 sequence: CASSIDLPTVAQGYTF. CDR3 in DNA: TGTGCCAGTAGTATAGATCTCCCCACAGTCGCCCAGGGCTACACCTTC.

This clone was seen a few times. Here the CDR3 reads CASSQWEQGRNTIYF. The CDR3 region has the DNA TGTGCCAGCAGCCAGTGGGAACAGGGACGAAACACCATATATTTT. The chain uses TRBV3-1 (or the pseudogene TRBV3-2) and TRBJ1-3; D may be TRBD1 (6 bases). The germline CDR1 and CDR2 sequences are LGHDT and YNNKEL (reference sequence). The CDR3 consists of 15 residues. The germline V and J ends were trimmed by 3 bases and 5 bases, with 14 bases remaining between them.

The rearrangement joins TRBV18 to TRBJ1-1; no reliable D call. Germline V gives CDR1 KGHSH, CDR2 LQKENI. The CDR3 totals 12 residues. Trimming removed 4 bases from V and 8 bases from J, with 11 bases in between. This CDR3 is CASSLLGVEAFF. CDR3 coding DNA: TGTGCCAGCTCACTCCTCGGAGTAGAAGCTTTCTTT.

CDR3 DNA: TGTGCCAGCATGAGTGCTGGGGGGGAATCACCCCTCCACTTT. Its translation is CASMSAGGESPLHF. The chain carries TRBV28 and TRBJ1-6, with a weak D call TRBD1 (5 bases). Germline V gene sequence: CDR1 MDHEN, CDR2 SYDVKM. The V end was cut by 7 bases, the J end by 10 bases, with 17 bases between. The CDR3 contains 14 residues.

This rearrangement joins TRBV30 to TRBJ1-2; perhaps TRBD1 as D (5 bases). Germline CDR1 reads GTSNPN; CDR2 reads SVGIG (reference sequence). The V end lost 5 bases, the J end lost 5 bases, and 15 bases lay between the germline ends. The CDR3 consists of 13 residues. CDR3 in amino acids: CAWATRDSYGYTF. CDR3 DNA sequence: TGTGCCTGGGCCACCAGGGATAGTTATGGCTACACCTTC.

This chain joins TRBV4-2 and TRBJ1-4; D gene unclear. V was cut by 1 base and J by 6 bases, with 18 bases left in between. This CDR3 has 17 residues. Germline V gene data show CDR1 as LGHNA and CDR2 as YNFKEQ. CDR3 sequence (DNA): TGTGCCAGCAGCCAAGGCCGTTACACGGGTTGGGATGAAAAACTGTTTTTT. Amino acid sequence: CASSQGRYTGWDEKLFF.

The gene calls are TRBV2 and TRBJ1-3, with D uncertain. V lost 3 bases and J lost 0, with 12 bases in between. The CDR3 is 16 amino acids. CDR1 and CDR2 from the germline V gene are SNHLY and FYNNEI. The CDR3 protein is CASSEGRSSSGNTIYF. The CDR3 bases are TGTGCCAGCAGTGAGGGCAGGTCCAGCTCTGGAAACACCATATATTTT.

This clone was detected only a few times. Other DNA sequences in the same sample also yield this CDR3. The chain employs TRBV18 and TRBJ1-2, with TRBD1 as a possible D gene (6 bases). This CDR3 has 13 residues. CDR1 and CDR2 (germline): KGHSH, LQKENI. The germline V and J ends were trimmed by 3 bases and 3 bases, with 8 bases remaining between them. CDR3 protein: CASSPGQDYGYTF. The CDR3 nucleotides read TGTGCCAGCTCACCGGGACAAGACTATGGCTACACCTTC.